This TCR beta chain was captured in a study of OX40 agonist ivuxolimab in advanced cancers. Study-level background: Dose-escalation subjects each had hepatocellular carcinoma, melanoma, renal cell or head and neck cancer. Study-level results: Partial responders at 0.1-3.0 mg/kg had among the lowest clonal expansion. Averaging showed that CD8+ T cells had more expanded clones than CD4+ did.

This clone was observed once. Antigen: not known. V shed 1 base, J shed 3 bases, and the junction held 11 bases outside the gene matches. CDR1 and CDR2 (germline): SGHAT, FQNNGV. The CDR3 has 18 amino acids. The repertoire was sequenced with immunoSEQ multiplex PCR; TCRdb's copy has only in-frame clones and lacks some. The table has 20,000 to 25,000 clones, 80% to 90% seen once. The specimen was CD4+ or CD8+ T cells sorted from blood, collected in a trial of the OX40 agonist ivuxolimab. The chain employs TRBV11-2 and TRBJ2-5, with 10 bases identical to TRBD2. This sequence was found in an adult with an advanced solid tumor such as melanoma, head and neck, liver or kidney cancer. CDR3 loop: CASSLGPAGGPRKETQYF. The DNA of the CDR3 is TGTGCCAGCAGCTTAGGGCCAGCGGGGGGGCCACGAAAAGAGACCCAGTACTTC.